A selection of T cell receptor beta chains follows, all from one sample in a study of shared clonotypes between healthy human individuals. Sequencing was performed with immunoSEQ multiplex PCR; in TCRdb, only in-frame clones are kept and a portion is missing. The table has 1.5 million to 2.5 million clones, 85% to 95% seen once. The sequencing input was naive CD8+ T cells sorted from blood. These receptors all stem from a man aged 18-30 years in good health. Both conserved end residues are part of each CDR3. D genes are given only for firm matches. Part of the rows lack a size; the others show once, few, many or a class for expanded clones.

d_gene,j_gene,v_gene,abundance,CDR3aa,CDR3nt
-,TRBJ1-5,TRBV5-8,-,CASSLDQGSNQPQHF,TGTGCCAGCAGCTTGGATCAGGGTAGCAATCAGCCCCAGCATTTT
-,TRBJ2-7,TRBV27,-,CASSYRDGYEQYF,TGTGCCAGCAGTTACAGGGACGGCTACGAGCAGTACTTC
TRBD1,TRBJ2-7,TRBV5-1,-,CASSFAGGISYEQYF,TGCGCCAGCAGCTTCGCAGGGGGCATTAGTTACGAGCAGTACTTC
-,TRBJ2-7,TRBV7-2,once,CASSLFAYSYEQYF,TGTGCCAGCAGCTTATTTGCCTACTCCTACGAGCAGTACTTC
-,TRBJ1-2,TRBV13,-,CASSLGDYGYTF,TGTGCCAGCAGCTTAGGAGACTATGGCTACACCTTC
-,TRBJ1-4,TRBV7-8,-,CASSFMEGVGEKLFF,TGTGCCAGCAGCTTTATGGAGGGGGTAGGGGAAAAACTGTTTTTT
-,TRBJ2-7,TRBV16,once,CASTPQPSYEQYF,TGTGCCAGCACCCCCCAACCGTCTTACGAGCAGTACTTC
-,TRBJ2-1,TRBV6-1,-,CASTPTGYNEQFF,TGTGCCAGCACCCCAACAGGGTACAATGAGCAGTTCTTC
-,TRBJ1-1,TRBV21-1,-,CASSKGRDRGWDTEAFF,TGTGCCAGCAGCAAAGGGAGAGACAGGGGATGGGACACTGAAGCTTTCTTT
TRBD2,TRBJ2-2,TRBV7-8,once,CASSLPVLAANTGELFF,TGTGCCAGCAGCTTACCGGTACTAGCGGCGAACACCGGGGAGCTGTTTTTT
TRBD2,TRBJ2-7,TRBV4-1,once,CASSQLSVRAGEEQYF,TGCGCCAGCAGCCAATTAAGCGTTCGGGCGGGGGAGGAGCAGTACTTC
-,TRBJ2-7,TRBV7-3,-,CASSPQGGSDAPYEQYF,TGTGCCAGCAGCCCCCAAGGAGGGTCGGATGCGCCCTACGAGCAGTACTTC
-,TRBJ1-1,TRBV19,-,CASSPGAMAFF,TGTGCCAGTAGTCCCGGGGCAATGGCTTTCTTT
-,TRBJ1-1,TRBV7-9,few,CASSYNPLNTEAFF,TGTGCCAGCAGCTACAACCCATTGAACACTGAAGCTTTCTTT
TRBD1,TRBJ2-7,TRBV27,-,CASGVTGAGYEQYF,TGTGCCAGCGGGGTTACAGGGGCGGGCTACGAGCAGTACTTC
-,TRBJ1-2,TRBV30,-,CACEAPEIGYTF,TGTGCCTGCGAGGCTCCAGAGATAGGCTACACCTTC
TRBD2,TRBJ2-2,TRBV6-5,-,CASSYSAGEVAGELFF,TGTGCCAGCAGTTACTCAGCGGGAGAGGTGGCCGGGGAGCTGTTTTTT
-,TRBJ2-1,TRBV7-9,-,CASSQNRDNAYNEQFF,TGTGCCAGCAGCCAGAACCGGGACAACGCCTACAATGAGCAGTTCTTC